The rows below give T cell receptor beta chains drawn from one sample of a study of T cell changes during pregnancy in multiple sclerosis. Method: immunoSEQ multiplex PCR; TCRdb's copy keeps in-frame clones and lacks some. The top ten clones hold about 0.94% of a sample with 80,000 or so clones, around 94% of them seen once. Material: peripheral blood, obtained in the second trimester of pregnancy. The receptors were sampled from a female donor in good health, enrolled as a control in a pregnancy study. CDR3s include the opening cysteine and the closing phenylalanine or tryptophan. Each record gives: V gene, D gene, J gene, clone size, CDR3 DNA, CDR3 protein. D genes are given only for firm matches. Expanded clones get a size class; other rows say once, few or many, or leave the size out.

v_call: TRBV7-9; d_call: TRBD1; j_call: TRBJ2-7; clone_size: -; cdr3_nt: TGTGCCAGCAGCCAACCCGGGACAGCGGTGGGCGAGCAGTACTTC; cdr3_aa: CASSQPGTAVGEQYF
v_call: TRBV27; d_call: -; j_call: TRBJ1-1; clone_size: -; cdr3_nt: TGTGCCAGCAGTCTAACCCTATTTCCCCCATCCGGGGAAGCTTTCTTT; cdr3_aa: CASSLTLFPPSGEAFF
v_call: TRBV4-1; d_call: -; j_call: TRBJ2-1; clone_size: -; cdr3_nt: TGCGCCAGCAGCCCCGAGGGGGGGAGCTCCTACAATGAGCAGTTCTTC; cdr3_aa: CASSPEGGSSYNEQFF
v_call: TRBV27; d_call: TRBD1; j_call: TRBJ2-7; clone_size: -; cdr3_nt: TGTGCCAGCAGTTCTGAGACAGGGAACTACGAGCAGTACTTC; cdr3_aa: CASSSETGNYEQYF
v_call: TRBV6-6; d_call: -; j_call: TRBJ2-6; clone_size: once; cdr3_nt: TGTGCCAGCAGTTACGTGTACGGGGCTGGGGCCAACGTCCTGACTTTC; cdr3_aa: CASSYVYGAGANVLTF
v_call: TRBV29-1; d_call: -; j_call: TRBJ2-2; clone_size: -; cdr3_nt: TGCAGCGTTGTTCTGCAGGGTAGCACCGGGGAGCTGTTTTTT; cdr3_aa: CSVVLQGSTGELFF
v_call: TRBV27; d_call: -; j_call: TRBJ1-1; clone_size: -; cdr3_nt: TGTGCCAGCAGTTTAGGACTCTCGGGGAACACTGAAGCTTTCTTT; cdr3_aa: CASSLGLSGNTEAFF
v_call: TRBV2; d_call: TRBD1; j_call: TRBJ2-7; clone_size: -; cdr3_nt: TGTGCCAGCAGTGGCACCCCGGGACAGGGCTTTTACGAGCAGTACTTC; cdr3_aa: CASSGTPGQGFYEQYF
v_call: TRBV15; d_call: -; j_call: TRBJ2-6; clone_size: -; cdr3_nt: TGTGCCACCAGCAGAGATAGGGACATAGCAGCCAACGTCCTGACTTTC; cdr3_aa: CATSRDRDIAANVLTF
v_call: TRBV2; d_call: -; j_call: TRBJ2-7; clone_size: -; cdr3_nt: TGTGCCAGCAGCTCCGGACAGTACGAGCAGTACTTC; cdr3_aa: CASSSGQYEQYF
v_call: TRBV28; d_call: TRBD2; j_call: TRBJ2-5; clone_size: -; cdr3_nt: TGTGCCAGCGCAGCCAGAGCGGGACCCAAGAGAACCCAGTACTTC; cdr3_aa: CASAARAGPKRTQYF
v_call: TRBV5-1; d_call: TRBD1; j_call: TRBJ2-7; clone_size: -; cdr3_nt: TGCGCCAGCGCCCGGGACAGGGTCTACGAGCAGTACTTC; cdr3_aa: CASARDRVYEQYF
v_call: TRBV29-1; d_call: -; j_call: TRBJ2-7; clone_size: -; cdr3_nt: TGCAGCGTGACAGCAGATACCTACGAGCAGTACTTC; cdr3_aa: CSVTADTYEQYF
v_call: TRBV28; d_call: TRBD1; j_call: TRBJ1-5; clone_size: -; cdr3_nt: TGTGCCAGCAACCCCCAACACCGGGGACAGGGACATCAGCCCCAGCATTTT; cdr3_aa: CASNPQHRGQGHQPQHF
v_call: TRBV5-1; d_call: -; j_call: TRBJ2-3; clone_size: -; cdr3_nt: TGCGCCAGCAGCTTGGGGGCAGGGGAAGCAGATACGCAGTATTTT; cdr3_aa: CASSLGAGEADTQYF
v_call: TRBV6-1; d_call: TRBD1; j_call: TRBJ1-4; clone_size: -; cdr3_nt: TGTGCCACCGCGGGGACAGGGGGAGAAAAACTGTTTTTT; cdr3_aa: CATAGTGGEKLFF
v_call: TRBV5-1; d_call: -; j_call: TRBJ2-3; clone_size: -; cdr3_nt: TGCGCCAGCAGCTTGGGCGGGACAGAGAGTAGCACAGATACGCAGTATTTT; cdr3_aa: CASSLGGTESSTDTQYF
v_call: TRBV4-2; d_call: -; j_call: TRBJ2-2; clone_size: -; cdr3_nt: TGTGCCAGCAGCCAAGGGATTGAGCGGAACACCGGGGAGCTGTTTTTT; cdr3_aa: CASSQGIERNTGELFF
v_call: TRBV4-1; d_call: TRBD1; j_call: TRBJ2-5; clone_size: -; cdr3_nt: TGCGCCAGCAGCCAGGACACAGGGGGCGAAGAAGAGACCCAGTACTTC; cdr3_aa: CASSQDTGGEEETQYF
v_call: TRBV4-1; d_call: -; j_call: TRBJ2-7; clone_size: few; cdr3_nt: TGCGCCAGCAGCCAAGCCCCCGGTTCCTACGAGCAGTACTTC; cdr3_aa: CASSQAPGSYEQYF
v_call: TRBV14; d_call: -; j_call: TRBJ2-5; clone_size: -; cdr3_nt: TGTGCCAGCAGCCTACGAGAGGGTAACCAAGAGACCCAGTACTTC; cdr3_aa: CASSLREGNQETQYF
v_call: TRBV2; d_call: -; j_call: TRBJ2-1; clone_size: once; cdr3_nt: TGTGCCAGCAGTGGGACAGTCGCCCGCTCCTACAATGAGCAGTTCTTC; cdr3_aa: CASSGTVARSYNEQFF
v_call: TRBV11-2; d_call: TRBD2; j_call: TRBJ2-3; clone_size: -; cdr3_nt: TGTGCCAGCAGCTTATATGGGAGGGGCACAGATACGCAGTATTTT; cdr3_aa: CASSLYGRGTDTQYF
v_call: TRBV7-2; d_call: TRBD2; j_call: TRBJ2-3; clone_size: -; cdr3_nt: TGTGCCAGCAGCTCGGGACTAGCGGGAGGTCAAGATACGCAGTATTTT; cdr3_aa: CASSSGLAGGQDTQYF
v_call: TRBV5-8; d_call: -; j_call: TRBJ1-2; clone_size: -; cdr3_nt: TGTGCCAGCAGCTTGGCGACAGGACCTTATGGCTACACCTTC; cdr3_aa: CASSLATGPYGYTF
v_call: TRBV28; d_call: -; j_call: TRBJ2-7; clone_size: -; cdr3_nt: TGTGCCAGCAGGCAGGGCCGGAATTACGAGCAGTACTTC; cdr3_aa: CASRQGRNYEQYF
v_call: TRBV6-5; d_call: -; j_call: TRBJ2-2; clone_size: -; cdr3_nt: TGTGCCAGCAGTTACCGATATCAAGGGGCCGGGGAGCTGTTTTTT; cdr3_aa: CASSYRYQGAGELFF
v_call: TRBV7-8; d_call: TRBD2; j_call: TRBJ2-3; clone_size: -; cdr3_nt: TGTGCCAGCACCAGGGGCGGGGGGTTTCCAGATACGCAGTATTTT; cdr3_aa: CASTRGGGFPDTQYF
v_call: TRBV2; d_call: -; j_call: TRBJ1-5; clone_size: -; cdr3_nt: TGTGCCAGCACCGAGTCCAGGGCAGGCAATCAGCCCCAGCATTTT; cdr3_aa: CASTESRAGNQPQHF
v_call: TRBV4-1; d_call: -; j_call: TRBJ2-1; clone_size: -; cdr3_nt: TGCGCCAGCAGCCCCGTCGTATCCTCCTACAATGAGCAGTTCTTC; cdr3_aa: CASSPVVSSYNEQFF
v_call: TRBV30; d_call: TRBD1; j_call: TRBJ2-7; clone_size: -; cdr3_nt: TGTGCCTGGAGTGTCGGGACAGGGGCCAACCTAGCCTACGAGCAGTACTTC; cdr3_aa: CAWSVGTGANLAYEQYF
v_call: TRBV5-4; d_call: TRBD1; j_call: TRBJ1-2; clone_size: -; cdr3_nt: TGTGCCAGCAGCTCCGGGACAGGCGTTTCTGGCTACACCTTC; cdr3_aa: CASSSGTGVSGYTF
v_call: TRBV5-1; d_call: TRBD2; j_call: TRBJ2-7; clone_size: -; cdr3_nt: TGCGCCAGCAGCTTAGGTGCGGGAGGGCCCTACGAGCAGTACTTC; cdr3_aa: CASSLGAGGPYEQYF
v_call: TRBV2; d_call: TRBD1; j_call: TRBJ2-2; clone_size: -; cdr3_nt: TGTGCCAGCAGTGCCGACAGGGGAAACACCGGGGAGCTGTTTTTT; cdr3_aa: CASSADRGNTGELFF
v_call: TRBV27; d_call: TRBD2; j_call: TRBJ2-7; clone_size: -; cdr3_nt: TGTGCCAGCCACCAGCGACTAGCGGGAATCTACGAGCAGTACTTC; cdr3_aa: CASHQRLAGIYEQYF
v_call: TRBV6-5; d_call: -; j_call: TRBJ1-2; clone_size: few; cdr3_nt: TGTGCCAGCAGTCAAACCTTCCAGGGAAGCTACACCTTC; cdr3_aa: CASSQTFQGSYTF
v_call: TRBV27; d_call: TRBD1; j_call: TRBJ2-7; clone_size: -; cdr3_nt: TGTGCCAGCCAGGGGGCCGTTCGGAGCGAGCAGTACTTC; cdr3_aa: CASQGAVRSEQYF
v_call: TRBV19; d_call: -; j_call: TRBJ1-1; clone_size: -; cdr3_nt: TGTGCCAGTAGTATAGCCGGACAGCTACGGAACACTGAAGCTTTCTTT; cdr3_aa: CASSIAGQLRNTEAFF
v_call: TRBV29-1; d_call: -; j_call: TRBJ2-7; clone_size: -; cdr3_nt: TGCAGCGTTGCTATCCACGAGCAGTACTTC; cdr3_aa: CSVAIHEQYF
v_call: TRBV18; d_call: -; j_call: TRBJ1-2; clone_size: -; cdr3_nt: TGTGCCAGCTCACCAAGCGGGCGAGGAAGTCATGGCTACACCTTC; cdr3_aa: CASSPSGRGSHGYTF
v_call: TRBV5-1; d_call: -; j_call: TRBJ2-1; clone_size: -; cdr3_nt: TGCGCCAGCACCCGGGGGGACACGAGCTCCTACAATGAGCAGTTCTTC; cdr3_aa: CASTRGDTSSYNEQFF
v_call: TRBV5-4; d_call: -; j_call: TRBJ2-1; clone_size: -; cdr3_nt: TGTGCCAGCAGCTTGTGGCTAGCCTCAAATTACAATGAGCAGTTCTTC; cdr3_aa: CASSLWLASNYNEQFF
v_call: TRBV19; d_call: -; j_call: TRBJ1-2; clone_size: -; cdr3_nt: TGTGCCAGTAGTTCGGACAGCATAACCTATGGCTACACCTTC; cdr3_aa: CASSSDSITYGYTF
v_call: TRBV10-3; d_call: TRBD2; j_call: TRBJ2-3; clone_size: once; cdr3_nt: TGTGCCATCAGTGACGGCCTAGCGGGAGAATCCGATACGCAGTATTTT; cdr3_aa: CAISDGLAGESDTQYF
v_call: TRBV28; d_call: -; j_call: TRBJ2-1; clone_size: -; cdr3_nt: TGTGCCAGCAGTTTGGGGACTGATTTCTACAATGAGCAGTTCTTC; cdr3_aa: CASSLGTDFYNEQFF
v_call: TRBV10-1; d_call: TRBD2; j_call: TRBJ2-3; clone_size: -; cdr3_nt: TGCGCCAGCAGAACTAGCGGGAGGGCTACAGATACGCAGTATTTT; cdr3_aa: CASRTSGRATDTQYF
v_call: TRBV11-2; d_call: -; j_call: TRBJ2-7; clone_size: -; cdr3_nt: TGTGCCAGCAGTTATAGTGTTTGGCAGTACTTC; cdr3_aa: CASSYSVWQYF
v_call: TRBV14; d_call: TRBD2; j_call: TRBJ2-7; clone_size: -; cdr3_nt: TGTGCCAGCAGCCAAGAGAGGGGCGGGGGCTACGAGCAGTACTTC; cdr3_aa: CASSQERGGGYEQYF
v_call: TRBV7-9; d_call: TRBD1; j_call: TRBJ2-5; clone_size: -; cdr3_nt: TGTGCCAGCAGCACACGGGACAGGGACCCTCAAGAGACCCAGTACTTC; cdr3_aa: CASSTRDRDPQETQYF
v_call: TRBV28; d_call: TRBD2; j_call: TRBJ2-1; clone_size: -; cdr3_nt: TGTGCCAGCAGCGACCTCGCGGGAGTGGGCAATGAGCAGTTCTTC; cdr3_aa: CASSDLAGVGNEQFF
v_call: TRBV28; d_call: -; j_call: TRBJ1-4; clone_size: -; cdr3_nt: TGTGCCAGCAGTACTCACGGGGGGCTTAATGAAAAACTGTTTTTT; cdr3_aa: CASSTHGGLNEKLFF